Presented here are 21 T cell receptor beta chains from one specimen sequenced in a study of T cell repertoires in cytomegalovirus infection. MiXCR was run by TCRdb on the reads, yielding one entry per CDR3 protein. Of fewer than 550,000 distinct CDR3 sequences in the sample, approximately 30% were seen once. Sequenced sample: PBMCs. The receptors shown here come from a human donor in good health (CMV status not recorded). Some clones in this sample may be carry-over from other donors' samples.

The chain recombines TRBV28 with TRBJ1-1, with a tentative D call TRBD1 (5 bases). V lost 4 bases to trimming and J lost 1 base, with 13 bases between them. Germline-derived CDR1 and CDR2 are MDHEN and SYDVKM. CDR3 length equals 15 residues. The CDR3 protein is CASSYTRVTNTEAFF. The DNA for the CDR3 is TGTGCCAGCAGTTATACCAGGGTTACGAACACTGAAGCTTTCTTT.

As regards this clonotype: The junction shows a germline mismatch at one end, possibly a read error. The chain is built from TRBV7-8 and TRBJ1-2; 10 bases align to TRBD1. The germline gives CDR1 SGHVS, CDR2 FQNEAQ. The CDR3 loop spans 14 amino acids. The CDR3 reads CASCLGTGVHGYTF. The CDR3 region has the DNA TGTGCCAGCTGCTTGGGGACAGGGGTGCATGGCTACACCTTC.

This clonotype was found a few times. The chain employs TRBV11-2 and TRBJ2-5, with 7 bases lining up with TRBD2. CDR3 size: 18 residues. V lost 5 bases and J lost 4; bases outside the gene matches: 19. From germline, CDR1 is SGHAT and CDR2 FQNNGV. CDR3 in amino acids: CASSLGTGAGSGGETQYF. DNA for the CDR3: TGTGCCAGCAGCCTCGGGACCGGGGCCGGCTCGGGGGGAGAGACCCAGTACTTC.

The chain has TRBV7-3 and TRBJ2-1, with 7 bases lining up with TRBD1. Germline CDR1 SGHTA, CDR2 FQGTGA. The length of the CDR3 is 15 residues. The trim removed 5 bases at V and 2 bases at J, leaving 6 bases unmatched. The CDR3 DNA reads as TGTGCCAGCAGCACCGGACAGGTTCCCTACAATGAGCAGTTCTTC. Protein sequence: CASSTGQVPYNEQFF. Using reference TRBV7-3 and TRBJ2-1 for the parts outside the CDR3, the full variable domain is GAGVSQTPSNKVTEKGKYVELRCDPISGHTALYWYRQSLGQGPEFLIYFQGTGAADDSGLPNDRFFAVRPEGSVSTLKIQRTERGDSAVYLCASSTGQVPYNEQFFGPGTRLTVL.

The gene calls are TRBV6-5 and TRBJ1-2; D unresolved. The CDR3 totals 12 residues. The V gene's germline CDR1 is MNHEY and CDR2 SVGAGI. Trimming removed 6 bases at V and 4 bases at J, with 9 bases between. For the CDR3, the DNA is TGTGCCAGCAGGGAACCAGGCTATGGCTACACCTTC. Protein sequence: CASREPGYGYTF.

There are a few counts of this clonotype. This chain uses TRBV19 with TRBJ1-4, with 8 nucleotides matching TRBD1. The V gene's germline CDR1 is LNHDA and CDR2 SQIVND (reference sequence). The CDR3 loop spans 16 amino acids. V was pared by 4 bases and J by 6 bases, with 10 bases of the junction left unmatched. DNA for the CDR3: TGTGCCAGTAGTAGAATATTTGGACAGGGCGATGAAAAACTGTTTTTT. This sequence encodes CASSRIFGQGDEKLFF. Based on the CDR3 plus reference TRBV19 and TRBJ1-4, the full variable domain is DGGITQSPKYLFRKEGQNVTLSCEQNLNHDAMYWYRQDPGQGLRLIYYSQIVNDFQKGDIAEGYSVSREKKESFPLTVTSAQKNPTAFYLCASSRIFGQGDEKLFFGSGTQLSVL.

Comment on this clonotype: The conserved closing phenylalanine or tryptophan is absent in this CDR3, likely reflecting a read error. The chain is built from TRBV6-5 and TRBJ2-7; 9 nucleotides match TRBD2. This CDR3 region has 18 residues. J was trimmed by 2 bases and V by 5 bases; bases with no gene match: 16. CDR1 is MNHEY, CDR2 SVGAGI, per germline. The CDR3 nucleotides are TGTGCCAGCAGTCAACCTTGGCCTAGCGGGGCATCCCCCTACGAGCAGTACTTA. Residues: CASSQPWPSGASPYEQYL.

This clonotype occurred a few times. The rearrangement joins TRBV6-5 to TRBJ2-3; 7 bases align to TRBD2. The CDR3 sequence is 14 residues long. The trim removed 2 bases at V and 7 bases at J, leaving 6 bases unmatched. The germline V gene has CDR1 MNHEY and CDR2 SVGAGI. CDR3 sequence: CASSYGGRVHTQYF. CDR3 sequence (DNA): TGTGCCAGCAGTTACGGTGGGAGGGTACATACGCAGTATTTT.

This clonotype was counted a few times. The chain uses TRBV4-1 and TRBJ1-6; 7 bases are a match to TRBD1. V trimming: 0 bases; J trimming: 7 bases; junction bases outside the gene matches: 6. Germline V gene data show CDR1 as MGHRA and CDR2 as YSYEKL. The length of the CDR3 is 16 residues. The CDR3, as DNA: TGCGCCAGCAGCCAAGACCGGGCAGGGGGGAATTCACCCCTCCACTTT. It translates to CASSQDRAGGNSPLHF.

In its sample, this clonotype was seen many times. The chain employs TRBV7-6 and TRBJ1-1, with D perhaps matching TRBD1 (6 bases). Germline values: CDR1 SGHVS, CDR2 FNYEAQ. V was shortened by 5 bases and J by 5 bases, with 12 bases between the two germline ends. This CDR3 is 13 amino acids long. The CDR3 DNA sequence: TGTGCCAGCAGCGGGGGGCTGGAAACTGAAGCTTTCTTT. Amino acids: CASSGGLETEAFF.

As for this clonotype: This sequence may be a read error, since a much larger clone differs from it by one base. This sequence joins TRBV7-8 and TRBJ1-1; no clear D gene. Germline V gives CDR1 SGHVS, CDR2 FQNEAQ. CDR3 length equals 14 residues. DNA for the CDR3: TGTGCCAGCAGCTTAGGTTCCAGCACCACTGAATCTTTCTTT. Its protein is CASSLGSSTTESFF.

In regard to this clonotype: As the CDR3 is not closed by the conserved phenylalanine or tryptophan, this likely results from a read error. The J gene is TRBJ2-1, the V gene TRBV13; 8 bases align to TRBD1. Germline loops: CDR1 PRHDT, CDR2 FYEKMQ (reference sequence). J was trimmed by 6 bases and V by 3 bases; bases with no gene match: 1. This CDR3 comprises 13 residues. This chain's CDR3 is CASSFRGLNEQFL. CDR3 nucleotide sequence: TGTGCCAGCAGCTTCAGGGGGCTCAATGAGCAGTTCTTA.

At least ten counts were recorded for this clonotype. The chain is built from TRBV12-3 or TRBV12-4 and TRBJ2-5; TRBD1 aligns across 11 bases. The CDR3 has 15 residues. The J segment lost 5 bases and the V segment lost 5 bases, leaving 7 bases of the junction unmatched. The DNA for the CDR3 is TGTGCCAGCAGTCCCGGACAGGGGGCGCGGGAGACCCAGTACTTC. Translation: CASSPGQGARETQYF.

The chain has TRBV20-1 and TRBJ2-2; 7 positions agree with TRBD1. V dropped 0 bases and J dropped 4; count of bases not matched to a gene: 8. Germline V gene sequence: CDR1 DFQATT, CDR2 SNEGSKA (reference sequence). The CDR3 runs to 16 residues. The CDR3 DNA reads TGCAGTGCTAGAGATCGGCGACAGGGCTTCACCGGGGAGCTGTTTTTT. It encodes CSARDRRQGFTGELFF.

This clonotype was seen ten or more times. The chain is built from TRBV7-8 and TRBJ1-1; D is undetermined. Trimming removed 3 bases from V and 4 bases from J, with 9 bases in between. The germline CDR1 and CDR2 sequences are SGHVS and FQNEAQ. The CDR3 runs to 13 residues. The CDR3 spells CASSFRVSTEAFF. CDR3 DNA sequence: TGTGCCAGCAGCTTCCGGGTTTCCACTGAAGCTTTCTTT.

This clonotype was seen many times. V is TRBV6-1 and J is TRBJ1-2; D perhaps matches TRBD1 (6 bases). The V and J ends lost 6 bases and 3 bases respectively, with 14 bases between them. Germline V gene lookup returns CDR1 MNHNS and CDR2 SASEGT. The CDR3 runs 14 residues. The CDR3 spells CASRLRDKYYGYTF. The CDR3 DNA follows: TGTGCCAGCAGACTCCGGGACAAGTACTATGGCTACACCTTC.

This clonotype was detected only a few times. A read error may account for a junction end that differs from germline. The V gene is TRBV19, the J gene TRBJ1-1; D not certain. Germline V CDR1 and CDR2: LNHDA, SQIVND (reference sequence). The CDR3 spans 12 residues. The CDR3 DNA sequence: TGTGCCAGTAGTTTAGACTCTATGACAGCTTTCTTT. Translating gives CASSLDSMTAFF.

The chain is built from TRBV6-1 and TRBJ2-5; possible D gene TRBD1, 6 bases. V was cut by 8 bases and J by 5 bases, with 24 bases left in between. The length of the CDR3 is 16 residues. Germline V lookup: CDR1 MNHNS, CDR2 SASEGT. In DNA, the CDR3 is TGTGCCAGCCCAGGAACGGACAGCGCCCCGGGGGAGACCCAGTACTTC. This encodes CASPGTDSAPGETQYF.

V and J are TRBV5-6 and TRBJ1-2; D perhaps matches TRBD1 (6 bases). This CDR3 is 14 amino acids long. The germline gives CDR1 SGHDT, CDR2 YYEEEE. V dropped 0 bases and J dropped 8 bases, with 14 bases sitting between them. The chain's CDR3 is CASSLVSGEVGYTF. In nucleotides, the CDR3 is TGTGCCAGCAGCTTGGTGTCAGGGGAGGTCGGCTACACCTTC.

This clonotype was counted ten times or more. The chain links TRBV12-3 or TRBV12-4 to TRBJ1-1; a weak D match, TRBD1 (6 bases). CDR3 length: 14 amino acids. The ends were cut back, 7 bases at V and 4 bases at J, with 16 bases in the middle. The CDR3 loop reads CASIGGPRGTEAFF. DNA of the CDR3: TGTGCCAGCATTGGGGGCCCTAGGGGCACTGAAGCTTTCTTT.

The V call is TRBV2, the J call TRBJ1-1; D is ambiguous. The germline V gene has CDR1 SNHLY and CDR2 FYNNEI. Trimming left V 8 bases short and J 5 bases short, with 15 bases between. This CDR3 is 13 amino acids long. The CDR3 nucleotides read TGTGCCAGCGCTGCCGAAAAAGTGACTGAAGCTTTCTTT. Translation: CASAAEKVTEAFF.